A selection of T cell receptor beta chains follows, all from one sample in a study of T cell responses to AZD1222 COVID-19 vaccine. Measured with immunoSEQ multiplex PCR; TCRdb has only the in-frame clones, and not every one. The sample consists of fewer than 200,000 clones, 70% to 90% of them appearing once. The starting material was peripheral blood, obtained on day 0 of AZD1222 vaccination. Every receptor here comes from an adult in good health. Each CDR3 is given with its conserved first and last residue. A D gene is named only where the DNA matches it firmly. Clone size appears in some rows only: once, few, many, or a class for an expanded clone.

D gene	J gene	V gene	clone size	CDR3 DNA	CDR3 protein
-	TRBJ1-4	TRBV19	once	TGTGCCAGTAGTAGATCCTACAGGGACGAAAAACTGTTTTTT	CASSRSYRDEKLFF
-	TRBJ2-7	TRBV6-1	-	TGTGCCAGCAGTGATCACCAAGCCTACGAGCAGTACTTC	CASSDHQAYEQYF
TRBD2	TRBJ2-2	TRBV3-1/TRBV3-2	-	TGTGCCAGCAGCCCCAGGATGGGACTAGCGGGTCCTGACACCGGGGAGCTGTTTTTT	CASSPRMGLAGPDTGELFF
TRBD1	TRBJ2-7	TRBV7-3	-	TGTGCCAGCAGCGAGGGACAGGGCGAGGAGCAGTACTTC	CASSEGQGEEQYF
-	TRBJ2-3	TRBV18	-	TGTGCCAGCTCACCAAGGGAAACAGATACGCAGTATTTT	CASSPRETDTQYF
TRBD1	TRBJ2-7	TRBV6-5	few	TGTGCCAGCATCCCGGGACAGGATCCAGATGAGCAGTACTTC	CASIPGQDPDEQYF
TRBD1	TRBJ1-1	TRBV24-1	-	TGTGCCACCAGTGATACCGACAGGGGGCGGAACACTGAAGCTTTCTTT	CATSDTDRGRNTEAFF
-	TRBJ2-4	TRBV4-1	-	TGCGCCAGCAGCCAGCCCTTAGCCAAAAACATTCAGTACTTC	CASSQPLAKNIQYF
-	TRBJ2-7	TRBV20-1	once	TGCAGTGCTCCGGACAGAGATGAGCAGTACTTC	CSAPDRDEQYF
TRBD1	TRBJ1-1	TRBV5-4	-	TGTGCCAGCAGCGTAGGACAGGGGATGGCCAGGGGGAACACTGAAGCTTTCTTT	CASSVGQGMARGNTEAFF
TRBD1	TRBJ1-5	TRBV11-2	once	TGTGCCAGCAGCTTCGGACAGGGACCGGGACAGCCCCAGCATTTT	CASSFGQGPGQPQHF
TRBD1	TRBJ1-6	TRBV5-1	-	TGCGCCAGCAGCCTGACCACAGGGGGCGCGGGATCACCCCTCCACTTT	CASSLTTGGAGSPLHF
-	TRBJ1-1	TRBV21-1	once	TGTGCCAGCCGCGTTGAAGCTTTCTTT	CASRVEAFF
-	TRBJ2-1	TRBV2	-	TGTGCCAGCACCCCCCCGGCCCTGACCCAGTTCTTC	CASTPPALTQFF
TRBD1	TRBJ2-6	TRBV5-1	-	TGCGCCAGCAGCTTGGACGACAGGGTCTCTGGGGCCAACGTCCTGACTTTC	CASSLDDRVSGANVLTF
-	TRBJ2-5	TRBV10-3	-	TGTGCCATCAGGAGGTCTGGGGTTGAAGAGACCCAGTACTTC	CAIRRSGVEETQYF
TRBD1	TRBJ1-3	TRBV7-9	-	TGTGCCAGCAGCCCCGACAGGGGGCACACTGGAAACACCATATATTTT	CASSPDRGHTGNTIYF
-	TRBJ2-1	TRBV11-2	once	TGTGCCAGCAGCGCCCAATTAGAGCAGTTCTTC	CASSAQLEQFF
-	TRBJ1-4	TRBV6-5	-	TGTGCCAGCAAGACTGGGTCAACTAATGAAAAACTGTTTTTT	CASKTGSTNEKLFF
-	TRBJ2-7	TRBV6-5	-	TGTGCCAGCATGGACACCTACTACGAGCAGTACTTC	CASMDTYYEQYF
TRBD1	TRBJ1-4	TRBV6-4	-	TGTGCCAGCAGCCCTAACAGGGGAAATGTGGAAAAACTGTTTTTT	CASSPNRGNVEKLFF
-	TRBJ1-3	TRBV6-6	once	TGTGCCAGCAGTTACTCGCTACAGGGATCTGGAAACACCATATATTTT	CASSYSLQGSGNTIYF
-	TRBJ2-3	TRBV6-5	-	TGTGCCAGTCGGGCAATAGGTACGCAGTATTTT	CASRAIGTQYF
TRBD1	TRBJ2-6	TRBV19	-	TGTGCCAGTAATTTGGGACAGGGGGGCCCGGGGGCCAACGTCCTGACTTTC	CASNLGQGGPGANVLTF
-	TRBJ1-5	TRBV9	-	TGTGCCAGCAGCGAAAATTCACAGGGCAATCAGCCCCAGCATTTT	CASSENSQGNQPQHF
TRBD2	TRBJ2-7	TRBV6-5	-	TGTGCCAGCAGTAAGGGACTAGCGGTCTTCGACGAGCAGTACTTC	CASSKGLAVFDEQYF
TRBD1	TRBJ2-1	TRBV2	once	TGTGCCAGCAGGGAGGACAGGGCCTCCTACAATGAGCAGTTCTTC	CASREDRASYNEQFF
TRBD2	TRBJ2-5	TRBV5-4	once	TGTGCCAGCAGCTTGGATCATGGGACTAGCGACCGTTTGCACTTC	CASSLDHGTSDRLHF
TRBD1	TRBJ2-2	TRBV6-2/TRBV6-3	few	TGTGCCAGCAGTTACCCCCGACAGGGTAGGGGAGCGAACACCGGGGAGCTGTTTTTT	CASSYPRQGRGANTGELFF
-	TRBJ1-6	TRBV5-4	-	TGTGCCAGCAGCTTGGGTGCCCTTAATTCACCCCTCCACTTT	CASSLGALNSPLHF
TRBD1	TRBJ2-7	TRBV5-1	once	TGCGCCAGCAGCTTGAATTCCGGGACAGGGAGCGAGCAGTACTTC	CASSLNSGTGSEQYF
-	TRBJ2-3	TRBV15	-	TGTGCCACCAGCAGAGATGAGGACAGCAGCACAGATACGCAGTATTTT	CATSRDEDSSTDTQYF
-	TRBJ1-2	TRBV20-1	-	TGCAGTGCTAGTGGCACCCCCGGTGGCTACACCTTC	CSASGTPGGYTF
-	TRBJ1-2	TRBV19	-	TGTGCCAGTAGTATTATGACAGCTGTTAACTATGGCTACACCTTC	CASSIMTAVNYGYTF
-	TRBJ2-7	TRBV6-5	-	TGTGCCAGCAGCCTCAGGGGGGTCTACGAGCAGTACTTC	CASSLRGVYEQYF
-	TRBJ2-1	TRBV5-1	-	TGCGCCAGCAGGGTGGGCACCGGGGCCTACAATGAGCAGTTCTTC	CASRVGTGAYNEQFF
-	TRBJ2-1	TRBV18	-	TGTGCCAGCTCACCACCCACTCAGGAGCAGTTCTTC	CASSPPTQEQFF
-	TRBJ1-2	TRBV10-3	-	TGTGCCATCAGTGGGACAGACGGTGGCTACACCTTC	CAISGTDGGYTF
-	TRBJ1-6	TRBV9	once	TGTGCCAGCAGCGTAGGGGAGAGCAATTCACCCCTCCACTTT	CASSVGESNSPLHF
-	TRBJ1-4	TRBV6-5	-	TGTGCCAGCAGTTACGGACTGACAACTAATGAAAAACTGTTTTTT	CASSYGLTTNEKLFF
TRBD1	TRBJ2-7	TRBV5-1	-	TGCGCCAGCAGCTTTTCAGGGGGCGGTGGCTACGAGCAGTACTTC	CASSFSGGGGYEQYF
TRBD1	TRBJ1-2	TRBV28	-	TGTGCCAGCAGTGGTGGACAGGGGGCCCTATTCAACTATGGCTACACCTTC	CASSGGQGALFNYGYTF
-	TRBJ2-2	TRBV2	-	TGTGCCAGCACCACCGGTAACACCGGGGAGCTGTTTTTT	CASTTGNTGELFF
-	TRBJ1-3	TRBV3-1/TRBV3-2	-	TGTGCCAGCAGCCAGGGGGGAACAGGAAACACCATATATTTT	CASSQGGTGNTIYF
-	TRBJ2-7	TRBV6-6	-	TGTGCCAGCAGTTACTCGGGCGGGATCGGCGAGCAGTACTTC	CASSYSGGIGEQYF
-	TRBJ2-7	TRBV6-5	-	TGTGCCAGCGAGTTTTACGAGCAGTACTTC	CASEFYEQYF
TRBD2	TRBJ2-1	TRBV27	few	TGTGCCAGCAGTTTTTTCGGGACTAGCACCCGGAGCTCCTACAATGAGCAGTTCTTC	CASSFFGTSTRSSYNEQFF